This TCR beta chain was obtained from a study of PD-1 blockade in classical Hodgkin lymphoma. This sample's time point: newly diagnosed, previously untreated cHL patient sample. Out of thawed PBMCs, magnetic negative selection purified CD4+ T cells. TCRdb's copy holds only in-frame clones and misses some; the assay was immunoSEQ multiplex PCR. The sample lists 20,000 to 25,000 clones, about 91% occurring once. The CDR3 consists of 16 residues. Germline V gene lookup returns CDR1 LNHNV and CDR2 YYDKDF (reference sequence). V shed 3 bases, J shed 4 bases, and the junction held 9 bases outside the gene matches.

The sequencing sample was made of CD4+ T cells from blood. The V and J genes are TRBV15 and TRBJ2-1; 7 bases map to TRBD1. This clonotype originated in a human donor with classical Hodgkin lymphoma. The chain's CDR3 is CATSSYGQAPYNEQFF. CDR3 DNA sequence: TGTGCCACCAGCAGCTACGGACAGGCTCCGTACAATGAGCAGTTCTTC.